The 8 T cell receptor beta chains below all came from one sample that was sequenced in a study of control samples from healthy donors and cancer patients. The method was immunoSEQ multiplex PCR; TCRdb's version includes in-frame clones alone and lacks a portion of them. This repertoire shows 150,000 to 200,000 clones, 85% to 95% found once; its top ten account for around 1.6%. Sample: blood. The receptors stem from a man aged 18 to 30 in good health.

The chain employs TRBV7-9 and TRBJ2-3; D may match TRBD1 or TRBD2 (5 bases each). The CDR3 covers 15 residues. V was pared by 5 bases and J by 2 bases, with 14 bases between. CDR1 and CDR2 (germline): SEHNR, FQNEAQ (reference sequence). CDR3 in DNA: TGTGCCAGCAGCCTCCAACGGGGCCTCACAGATACGCAGTATTTT. Its protein product is CASSLQRGLTDTQYF.

The chain uses TRBV12-5 and TRBJ2-7; D is perhaps TRBD1 or TRBD2 (5 bases each). Germline CDR1 and CDR2: LGHNT and FRNRAP. V lost 1 base, J lost 7 bases, and 8 bases lay in between. This CDR3 comprises 12 residues. CDR3 nucleotide sequence: TGTGCTAGTGGTTTGGGAGGGACGGAGCAGTACTTC. Residues: CASGLGGTEQYF.

V usage is TRBV5-1 and J usage is TRBJ1-2; D perhaps matches TRBD1 (5 bases). This CDR3 contains 16 residues. V was trimmed by 0 bases and J by 1 base, leaving 13 bases between them. Germline V gene lookup returns CDR1 SGHRS and CDR2 YFSETQ. In DNA, the CDR3 is TGCGCCAGCAGCTTGGGAGACAGAAAGATTAACTATGGCTACACCTTC. It translates to CASSLGDRKINYGYTF.

This sequence joins TRBV25-1 and TRBJ1-3; no firm D call. Per the germline V gene, CDR1 is MGHDK and CDR2 is SYGVNS. Trimming took off 3 bases at V and 0 bases at J, with 9 bases between the two ends. CDR3 length equals 15 residues. CDR3 in amino acids: CASSDPGTSGNTIYF. CDR3 coding DNA: TGTGCCAGCAGTGATCCGGGAACCTCTGGAAACACCATATATTTT.

In regard to this clone: This CDR3 is also generated by other DNA sequences in the sample. V usage is TRBV2 and J usage is TRBJ1-4; TRBD1 might be the D (5 bases). CDR3 length equals 16 residues. Per the germline V gene, CDR1 is SNHLY and CDR2 is FYNNEI. Trimming left V 3 bases short and J 0 bases short, with 11 bases between. This CDR3 is CASSEGRTTTNEKLFF. CDR3 DNA sequence: TGTGCCAGCAGTGAGGGACGGACTACAACTAATGAAAAACTGTTTTTT.

This chain uses TRBV25-1 with TRBJ1-2; D may be TRBD1 (5 bases). Germline V CDR1 and CDR2: MGHDK, SYGVNS. The CDR3 runs 11 residues. Trimming took off 7 bases at V and 7 bases at J, with 10 bases between the two ends. The CDR3 DNA reads TGTGCCAGCACCTCAGGGTTTGGCTACACCTTC. Translation: CASTSGFGYTF.

Here the CDR3 reads CAISDREVYEQYF. The CDR3 nucleotides read TGTGCCATCAGTGACAGGGAGGTCTACGAGCAGTACTTC. The chain employs TRBV10-3 and TRBJ2-7; D possibly corresponds to TRBD2 (6 bases). Germline V gives CDR1 ENHRY, CDR2 SYGVKD. V lost 3 bases and J lost 3, with 9 bases in between. This CDR3 is built from 13 residues.

The chain employs TRBV18 and TRBJ1-1; D is ambiguous. V was shortened by 2 bases and J by 4 bases, with 17 bases between the two germline ends. This CDR3 region has 16 residues. Germline CDR1 is KGHSH and CDR2 is LQKENI. CDR3 loop: CASSPINYGVGTEAFF. The CDR3 nucleotides are TGTGCCAGCTCACCAATAAACTACGGGGTTGGCACTGAAGCTTTCTTT.